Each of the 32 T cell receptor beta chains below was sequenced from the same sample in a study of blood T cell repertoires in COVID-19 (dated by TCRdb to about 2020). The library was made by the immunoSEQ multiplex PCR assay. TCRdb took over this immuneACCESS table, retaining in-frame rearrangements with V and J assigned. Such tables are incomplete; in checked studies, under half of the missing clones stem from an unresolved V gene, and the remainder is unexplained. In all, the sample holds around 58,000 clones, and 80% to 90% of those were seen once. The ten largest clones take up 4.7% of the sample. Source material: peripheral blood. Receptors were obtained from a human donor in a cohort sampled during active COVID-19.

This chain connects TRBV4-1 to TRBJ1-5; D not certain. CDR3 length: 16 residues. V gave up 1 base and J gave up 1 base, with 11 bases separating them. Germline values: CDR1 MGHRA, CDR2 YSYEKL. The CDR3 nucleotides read TGCGCCAGCAGCCAAGCCGCGGGGTGGAGCAATCAGCCCCAGCATTTT. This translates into CASSQAAGWSNQPQHF.

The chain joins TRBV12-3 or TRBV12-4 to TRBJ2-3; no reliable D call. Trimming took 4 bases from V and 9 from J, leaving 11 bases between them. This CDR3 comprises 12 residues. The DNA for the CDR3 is TGTGCCAGCAGTTACGCCTCCCTAACGCAGTATTTT. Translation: CASSYASLTQYF.

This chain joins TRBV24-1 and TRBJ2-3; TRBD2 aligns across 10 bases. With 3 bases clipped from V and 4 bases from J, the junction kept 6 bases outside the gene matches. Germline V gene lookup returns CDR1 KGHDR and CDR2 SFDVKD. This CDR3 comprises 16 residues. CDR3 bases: TGTGCCACCAGTGATCCAACTAGCGGGATCTCAGATACGCAGTATTTT. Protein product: CATSDPTSGISDTQYF.

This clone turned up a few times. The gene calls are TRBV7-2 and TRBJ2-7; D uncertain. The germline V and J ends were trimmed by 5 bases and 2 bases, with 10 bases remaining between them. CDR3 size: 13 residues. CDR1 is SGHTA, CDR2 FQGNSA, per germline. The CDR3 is CASSTRVTYEQYF. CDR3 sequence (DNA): TGTGCCAGCAGCACTCGGGTTACCTACGAGCAGTACTTC. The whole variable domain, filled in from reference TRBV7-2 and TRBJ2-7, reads GAGVSQSPSNKVTEKGKDVELRCDPISGHTALYWYRQSLGQGLEFLIYFQGNSAPDKSGLPSDRFSAERTGGSVSTLTIQRTQQEDSAVYLCASSTRVTYEQYFGPGTRLTVT.

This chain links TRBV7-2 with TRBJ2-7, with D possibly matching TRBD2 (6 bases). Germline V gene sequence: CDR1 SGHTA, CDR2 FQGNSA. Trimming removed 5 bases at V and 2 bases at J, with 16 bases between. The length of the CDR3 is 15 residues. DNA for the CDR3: TGTGCCAGCAGCCATGGGGAGGCCCCGGCCTACGAGCAGTACTTC. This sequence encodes CASSHGEAPAYEQYF.

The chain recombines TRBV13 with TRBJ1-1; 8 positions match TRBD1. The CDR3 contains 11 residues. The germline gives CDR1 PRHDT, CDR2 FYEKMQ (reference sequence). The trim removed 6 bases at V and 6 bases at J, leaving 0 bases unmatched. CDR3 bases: TGTGCCAGCAGGACAGGGGCTGAAGCTTTCTTT. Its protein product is CASRTGAEAFF.

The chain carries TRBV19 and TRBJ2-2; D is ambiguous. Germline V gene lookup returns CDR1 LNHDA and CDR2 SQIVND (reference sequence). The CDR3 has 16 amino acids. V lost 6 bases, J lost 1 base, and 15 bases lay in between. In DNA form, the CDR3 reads TGTGCCAGTAGAGTGCAGGCCCTATTGAACACCGGGGAGCTGTTTTTT. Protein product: CASRVQALLNTGELFF.

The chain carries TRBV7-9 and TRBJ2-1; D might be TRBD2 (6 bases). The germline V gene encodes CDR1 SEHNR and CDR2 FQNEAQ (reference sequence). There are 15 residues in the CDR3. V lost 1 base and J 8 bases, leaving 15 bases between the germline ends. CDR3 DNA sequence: TGTGCCAGCAGCTTAGGCCTAGCGTTCATCGATGAGCAGTTCTTC. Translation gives CASSLGLAFIDEQFF.

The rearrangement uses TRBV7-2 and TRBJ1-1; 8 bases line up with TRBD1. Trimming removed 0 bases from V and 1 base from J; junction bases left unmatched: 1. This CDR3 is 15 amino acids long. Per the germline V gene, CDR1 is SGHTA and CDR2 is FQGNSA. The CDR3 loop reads CASSLAGTGNTEAFF. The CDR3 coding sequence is TGTGCCAGCAGCTTAGCAGGGACAGGGAACACTGAAGCTTTCTTT.

This CDR3 reads CASSRTGGRSEQYF. CDR3 nucleotide sequence: TGTGCCAGCTCCCGGACAGGGGGCCGGAGCGAGCAGTACTTC. V usage is TRBV18 and J usage is TRBJ2-7, with 11 nucleotides matching TRBD1. V shed 6 bases and J 6 bases; nucleotides not matched to a gene: 7. This CDR3 region has 14 residues. CDR1 and CDR2 from the germline V gene are KGHSH and LQKENI.

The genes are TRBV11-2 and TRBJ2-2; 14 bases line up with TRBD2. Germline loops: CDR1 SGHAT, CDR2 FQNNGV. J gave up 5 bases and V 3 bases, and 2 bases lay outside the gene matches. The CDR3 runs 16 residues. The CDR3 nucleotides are TGTGCCAGCAGCTTCGGACTAGCGGGAGGTACCGGGGAGCTGTTTTTT. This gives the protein CASSFGLAGGTGELFF.

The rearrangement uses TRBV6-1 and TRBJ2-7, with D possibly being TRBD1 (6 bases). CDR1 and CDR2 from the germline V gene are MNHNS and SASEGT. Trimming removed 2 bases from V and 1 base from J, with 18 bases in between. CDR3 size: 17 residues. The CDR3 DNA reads TGTGCCAGCAGTGAACAATCCGGGACAACTATTTCCTACGAGCAGTACTTC. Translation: CASSEQSGTTISYEQYF.

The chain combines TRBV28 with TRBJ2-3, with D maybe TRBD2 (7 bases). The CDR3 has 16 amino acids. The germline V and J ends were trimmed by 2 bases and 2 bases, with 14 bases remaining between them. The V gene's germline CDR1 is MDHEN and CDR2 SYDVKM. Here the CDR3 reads CASSLNWGGITDTQYF. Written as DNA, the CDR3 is TGTGCCAGCAGTTTAAATTGGGGGGGCATCACAGATACGCAGTATTTT. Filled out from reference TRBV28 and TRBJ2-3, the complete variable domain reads DVKVTQSSRYLVKRTGEKVFLECVQDMDHENMFWYRQDPGLGLRLIYFSYDVKMKEKGDIPEGYSVSREKKERFSLILESASTNQTSMYLCASSLNWGGITDTQYFGPGTRLTVL.

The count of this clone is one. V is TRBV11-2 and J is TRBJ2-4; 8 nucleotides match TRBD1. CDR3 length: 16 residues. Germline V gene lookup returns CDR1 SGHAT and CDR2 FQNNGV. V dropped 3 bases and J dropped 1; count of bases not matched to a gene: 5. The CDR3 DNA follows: TGTGCCAGCAGCTTCACAGGGGGTTCGGCCAAAAACATTCAGTACTTC. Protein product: CASSFTGGSAKNIQYF.

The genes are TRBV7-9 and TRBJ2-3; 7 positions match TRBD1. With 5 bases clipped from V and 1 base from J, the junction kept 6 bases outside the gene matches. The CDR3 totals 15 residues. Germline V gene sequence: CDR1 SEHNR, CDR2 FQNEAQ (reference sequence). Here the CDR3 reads CASSRQGVGTDTQYF. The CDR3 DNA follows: TGTGCCAGCAGCCGACAGGGCGTTGGCACAGATACGCAGTATTTT.

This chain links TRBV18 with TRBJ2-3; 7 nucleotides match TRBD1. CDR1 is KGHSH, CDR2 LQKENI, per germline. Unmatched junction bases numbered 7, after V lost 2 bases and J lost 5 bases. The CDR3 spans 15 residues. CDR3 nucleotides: TGTGCCAGCTCACCAATACAGGGGCTAGGAGATACGCAGTATTTT. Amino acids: CASSPIQGLGDTQYF.

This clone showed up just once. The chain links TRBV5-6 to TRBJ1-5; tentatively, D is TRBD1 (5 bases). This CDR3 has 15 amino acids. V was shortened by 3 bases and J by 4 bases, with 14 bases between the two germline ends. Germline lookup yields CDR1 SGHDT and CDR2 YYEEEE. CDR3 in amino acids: CASSSRTRANQPQHF. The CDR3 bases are TGTGCCAGCAGCTCCAGGACAAGAGCTAATCAGCCCCAGCATTTT.

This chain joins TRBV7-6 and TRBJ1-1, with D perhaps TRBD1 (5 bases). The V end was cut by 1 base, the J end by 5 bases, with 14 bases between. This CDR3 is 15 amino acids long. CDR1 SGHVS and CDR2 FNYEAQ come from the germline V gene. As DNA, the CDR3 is TGTGCCAGCAGCTTAGTATCGGGGGACGGAACTGAAGCTTTCTTT. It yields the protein CASSLVSGDGTEAFF.

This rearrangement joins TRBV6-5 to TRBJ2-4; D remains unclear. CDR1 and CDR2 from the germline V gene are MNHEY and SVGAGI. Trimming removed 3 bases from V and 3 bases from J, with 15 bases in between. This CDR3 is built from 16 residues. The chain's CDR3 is CASSYTKANGKNIQYF. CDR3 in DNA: TGTGCCAGCAGTTATACTAAAGCAAACGGCAAAAACATTCAGTACTTC.

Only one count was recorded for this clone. The CDR3 reads CASSLWDSSNQPQHF. The CDR3 nucleotides read TGTGCCAGCTCACTATGGGACAGTTCCAATCAGCCCCAGCATTTT. The chain is built from TRBV18 and TRBJ1-5; 7 bases fit TRBD1. The CDR3 is made up of 15 amino acids. V lost 4 bases, J lost 3 bases, and 6 bases stayed unmatched. In germline, CDR1 is KGHSH, CDR2 LQKENI.

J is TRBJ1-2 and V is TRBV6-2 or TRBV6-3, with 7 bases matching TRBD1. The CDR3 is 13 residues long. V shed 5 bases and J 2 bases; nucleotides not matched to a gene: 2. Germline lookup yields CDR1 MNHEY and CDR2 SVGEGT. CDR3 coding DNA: TGTGCCAGCAGTAAGACAGGGAACTATGGCTACACCTTC. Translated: CASSKTGNYGYTF.

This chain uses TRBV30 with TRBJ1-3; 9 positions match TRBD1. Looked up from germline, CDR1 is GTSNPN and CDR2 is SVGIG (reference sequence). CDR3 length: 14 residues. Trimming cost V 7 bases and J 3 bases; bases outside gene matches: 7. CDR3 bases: TGTGCCTACACAGGGGGCGCAGGTGGAAACACCATATATTTT. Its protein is CAYTGGAGGNTIYF.

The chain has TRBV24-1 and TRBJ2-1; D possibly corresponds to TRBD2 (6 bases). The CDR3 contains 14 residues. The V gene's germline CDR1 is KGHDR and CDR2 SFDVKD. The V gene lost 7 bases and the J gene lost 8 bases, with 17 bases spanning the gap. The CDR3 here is CATSPRGGADEQFF. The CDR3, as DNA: TGTGCCACCAGCCCTCGTGGAGGGGCCGATGAGCAGTTCTTC.

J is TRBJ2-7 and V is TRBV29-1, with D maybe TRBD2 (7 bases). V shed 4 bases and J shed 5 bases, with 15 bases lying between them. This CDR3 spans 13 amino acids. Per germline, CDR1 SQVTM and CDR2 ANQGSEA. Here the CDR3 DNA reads TGCAGCGTTGGCGGGGGCCTGGAAAACGAGCAGTACTTC. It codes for CSVGGGLENEQYF.

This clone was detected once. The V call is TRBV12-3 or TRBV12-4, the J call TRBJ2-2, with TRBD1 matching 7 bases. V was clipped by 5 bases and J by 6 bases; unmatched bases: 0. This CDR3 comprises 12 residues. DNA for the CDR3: TGTGCCAGCAGTCAGGGGGCCGGGGAGCTGTTTTTT. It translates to CASSQGAGELFF.

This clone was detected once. The CDR3 region is CASSLAGLAGRETQYF. CDR3 in DNA: TGTGCCAGCAGCTTAGCGGGACTAGCGGGACGGGAGACCCAGTACTTC. The chain combines TRBV5-6 with TRBJ2-5, with TRBD2 matching over 13 bases. CDR1 is SGHDT, CDR2 YYEEEE, per germline. The CDR3 covers 16 residues. The J segment lost 5 bases and the V segment lost 2 bases, leaving 6 bases of the junction unmatched.

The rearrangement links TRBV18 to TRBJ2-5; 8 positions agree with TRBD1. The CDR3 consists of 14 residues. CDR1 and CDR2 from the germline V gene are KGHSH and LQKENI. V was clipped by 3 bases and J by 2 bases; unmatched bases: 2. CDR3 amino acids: CASSPNRGQETQYF. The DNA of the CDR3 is TGTGCCAGCTCACCGAACAGGGGGCAAGAGACCCAGTACTTC.

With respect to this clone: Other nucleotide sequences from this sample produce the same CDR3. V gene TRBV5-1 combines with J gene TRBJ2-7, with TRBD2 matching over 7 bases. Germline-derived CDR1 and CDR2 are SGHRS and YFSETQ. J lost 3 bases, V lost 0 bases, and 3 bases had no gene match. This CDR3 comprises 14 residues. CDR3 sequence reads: CASSLARGSYEQYF. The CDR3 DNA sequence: TGCGCCAGCAGCTTGGCGCGCGGGAGCTACGAGCAGTACTTC.

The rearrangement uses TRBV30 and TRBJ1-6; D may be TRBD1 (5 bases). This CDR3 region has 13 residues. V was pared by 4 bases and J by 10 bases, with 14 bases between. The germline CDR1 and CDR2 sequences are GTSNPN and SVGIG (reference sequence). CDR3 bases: TGTGCCTGGACCCAGGGATTAGGGTCACCCCTCCACTTT. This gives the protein CAWTQGLGSPLHF. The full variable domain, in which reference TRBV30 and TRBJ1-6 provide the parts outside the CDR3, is SQTIHQWPATLVQPVGSPLSLECTVEGTSNPNLYWYRQAAGRGLQLLFYSVGIGQISSEVPQNLSASRPQDRQFILSSKKLLLSDSGFYLCAWTQGLGSPLHFGNGTRLTVT.

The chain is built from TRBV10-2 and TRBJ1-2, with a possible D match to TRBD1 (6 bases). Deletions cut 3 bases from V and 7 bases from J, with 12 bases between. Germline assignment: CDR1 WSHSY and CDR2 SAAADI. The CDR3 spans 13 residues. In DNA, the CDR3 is TGCGCCAGCAGTGAAAACAGGGTTGCTGGCTACACCTTC. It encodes CASSENRVAGYTF.

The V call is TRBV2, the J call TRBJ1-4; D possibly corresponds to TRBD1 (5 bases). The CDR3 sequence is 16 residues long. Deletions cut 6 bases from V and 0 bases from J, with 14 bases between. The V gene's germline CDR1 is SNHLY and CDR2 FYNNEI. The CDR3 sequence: CASSPRQSATNEKLFF. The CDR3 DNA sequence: TGTGCCAGCAGCCCTAGACAGTCTGCAACTAATGAAAAACTGTTTTTT.

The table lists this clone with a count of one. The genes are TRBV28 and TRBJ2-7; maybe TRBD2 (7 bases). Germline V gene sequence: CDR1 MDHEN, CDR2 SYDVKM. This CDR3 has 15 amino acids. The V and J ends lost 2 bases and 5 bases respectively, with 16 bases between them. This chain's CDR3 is CASSLISGGRNEQYF. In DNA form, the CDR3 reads TGTGCCAGCAGTTTAATCTCCGGGGGGCGGAACGAGCAGTACTTC.